A single sample is the source of the 19 T cell receptor beta chains below, sequenced in a study of CD8+CD57+ T cells in acquired aplastic anemia. Template material for TCR beta VDJ and CDR3 profiling consisted of genomic DNA. TCRdb independently ran MiXCR on the reads; one entry per CDR3 protein. The data contain just over 400,000 distinct CDR3 sequences, under 80% of them singletons. Sequencing used sorted CD4+, CD8+, or CD8+CD57+ T cells (not recorded which) from PBMCs. The source is a human donor in good health, serving as a control.

A remark on this clonotype: Germline is not matched at one junction end, which may reflect a read error. The chain employs TRBV10-3 and TRBJ2-7; D possibly corresponds to TRBD1 (6 bases). The CDR3 consists of 12 residues. Germline lookup yields CDR1 ENHRY and CDR2 SYGVKD. The CDR3 bases are TGTGCCATCAGGGAGTGCAGGGGCGAGCAGTACTTC. Translation: CAIRECRGEQYF.

The chain joins TRBV7-9 to TRBJ2-7; D might be TRBD1 or TRBD2, each matching 7 bases. V lost 10 bases and J 11 bases, leaving 18 bases between the germline ends. The CDR3 sequence is 11 residues long. Germline loops: CDR1 SEHNR, CDR2 FQNEAQ (reference sequence). CDR3 protein: CATRGGWTEYF. CDR3 coding DNA: TGTGCCACCAGGGGGGGTTGGACGGAGTACTTC.

In its sample, this clonotype was seen a few times. The CDR3 loop is CASSLRGVTDTQYF. CDR3 in DNA: TGTGCCAGCAGCTTGCGGGGGGTCACAGATACGCAGTATTTT. V gene TRBV7-2 combines with J gene TRBJ2-3, with TRBD2 matching 8 bases. Germline V CDR1 and CDR2: SGHTA, FQGNSA. Germline trimming cut 3 bases from V and 2 bases from J; bases unmatched to any gene: 1. The CDR3 spans 14 residues.

The V gene is TRBV7-2, the J gene TRBJ1-2; perhaps TRBD1 as D (6 bases). The J call may be faulty, since TRBJ2-7 better matches the DNA end. The germline V gene encodes CDR1 SGHTA and CDR2 FQGNSA. This CDR3 has 14 residues. The CDR3 region is CASSLGGPSRGQYF. CDR3 DNA sequence: TGTGCCAGCAGCTTAGGGGGGCCTAGTCGCGGGCAGTACTTC.

In this sample, this clonotype turned up a few times. The CDR3 bases are TGCAGCGTTGTCTCTATCACCGGGGAGCTGTTTTTT. As protein: CSVVSITGELFF. This chain joins TRBV29-1 and TRBJ2-2; D unresolved. V gave up 4 bases and J gave up 4 bases, with 7 bases separating them. Looked up from germline, CDR1 is SQVTM and CDR2 is ANQGSEA. CDR3 size: 12 residues.

The V gene is TRBV7-6, the J gene TRBJ2-3; no clear D. V lost 2 bases and J lost 3, with 12 bases in between. The germline V gene has CDR1 SGHVS and CDR2 FNYEAQ. This CDR3 is built from 15 residues. The CDR3 region has the DNA TGTGCCAGCAGCTTACAACCAATAGCAACAGATACGCAGTATTTT. Translating it yields CASSLQPIATDTQYF.

For this clonotype: One end of the junction is discordant with germline, which a read error may explain. The chain employs TRBV12-3 or TRBV12-4 and TRBJ1-6; D ambiguous. The CDR3 runs to 14 residues. The CDR3 here is CASSITSDNSPLYF. The DNA of the CDR3 is TGTGCCAGCAGTATAACTAGCGATAATTCACCCCTCTACTTT.

This clonotype was seen a single time. The chain is built from TRBV12-5 and TRBJ2-1; no clear D. Germline CDR1 and CDR2: LGHNT and FRNRAP. V lost 1 base, J lost 4 bases, and 8 bases lay in between. CDR3 size: 14 residues. CDR3 DNA sequence: TGTGCTAGTGGTTTGGACAGCCGGTACAATGAGCAGTTCTTC. This codes for CASGLDSRYNEQFF.

This clonotype was seen many times. This chain connects TRBV7-2 to TRBJ1-2, with 7 bases that match TRBD1. The junction had 7 bases not matched to a gene; V was cut back by 5 bases and J by 4 bases. The CDR3 consists of 14 residues. Germline assignment: CDR1 SGHTA and CDR2 FQGNSA. CDR3 in amino acids: CASSPAGGGYGYTF. DNA of the CDR3: TGTGCCAGCAGCCCCGCAGGGGGAGGCTATGGCTACACCTTC.

The V gene is TRBV7-6, the J gene TRBJ2-1; D possibly uses TRBD1 or TRBD2 (6 bases each). This CDR3 contains 15 residues. The germline V gene has CDR1 SGHVS and CDR2 FNYEAQ. Deletions cut 5 bases from V and 13 bases from J, with 24 bases between. CDR3 DNA sequence: TGTGCCAGCAGCCTAGAGGGGGGTGAAGCTTTCTTTCAGTTCTTC. It specifies CASSLEGGEAFFQFF.

V usage is TRBV19 and J usage is TRBJ1-5, with a possible D match to TRBD1 (5 bases). The CDR3 has 15 residues. V was cut by 6 bases and J by 3 bases, with 15 bases left in between. Germline assignment: CDR1 LNHDA and CDR2 SQIVND (reference sequence). As DNA, the CDR3 is TGTGCCAGTAGCATACAGGCGAGGTACAATCAGCCCCAGCATTTT. Translation: CASSIQARYNQPQHF.

This clonotype has more than one count but fewer than ten. The rearrangement uses TRBV2 and TRBJ2-6, with D perhaps matching TRBD1 (6 bases). Trimming left V 4 bases short and J 2 bases short, with 12 bases between. The CDR3 is made up of 16 amino acids. Germline V gene lookup returns CDR1 SNHLY and CDR2 FYNNEI. The CDR3, as DNA: TGTGCCAGCAGTGGACAGGCCTTGACTGGGGCCAACGTCCTGACTTTC. This gives the protein CASSGQALTGANVLTF.

Many counts were recorded for this clonotype. This sequence joins TRBV4-3 and TRBJ1-4; D call uncertain. Germline values: CDR1 LGHNA, CDR2 YSLEER. Between the trimmed V and J ends, which lost 3 bases and 0 bases, there was a span of 8 bases. This CDR3 contains 15 residues. The CDR3 loop reads CASSQVTATNEKLFF. Here the CDR3 DNA reads TGCGCCAGCAGCCAGGTGACGGCAACTAATGAAAAACTGTTTTTT.

This clonotype was found many times. The chain joins TRBV11-2 to TRBJ2-1; possible D gene TRBD2, 5 bases. Per the germline V gene, CDR1 is SGHAT and CDR2 is FQNNGV. The CDR3 has 13 amino acids. The V gene lost 5 bases and the J gene lost 7 bases, with 12 bases spanning the gap. CDR3 in amino acids: CASSPRTLNEQFF. The CDR3 coding sequence is TGTGCCAGCAGCCCACGGACTCTAAATGAGCAGTTCTTC.

The sample holds a few counts of this clonotype. The chain has TRBV3-1 and TRBJ1-2; a weak D match, TRBD1 (6 bases). Germline CDR1 LGHDT, CDR2 YNNKEL (reference sequence). CDR3 length: 14 amino acids. The V gene lost 2 bases and the J gene lost 6 bases, with 13 bases spanning the gap. The CDR3 spells CASSQTKEGDGYTF. The CDR3 nucleotides read TGTGCCAGCAGCCAAACCAAGGAGGGGGATGGCTACACCTTC. The full variable domain, in which reference TRBV3-1 and TRBJ1-2 provide the parts outside the CDR3, is DTAVSQTPKYLVTQMGNDKSIKCEQNLGHDTMYWYKQDSKKFLKIMFSYNNKELIINETVPNRFSPKSPDKAHLNLHINSLELGDSAVYFCASSQTKEGDGYTFGSGTRLTVV.

The CDR3 DNA sequence: TGTGCCAGCAGCTCCAGGACTGAAGCTTTCTTT. It yields the protein CASSSRTEAFF. The chain carries TRBV7-2 and TRBJ1-1; D unclear. The CDR3 runs to 11 residues. Germline-derived CDR1 and CDR2 are SGHTA and FQGNSA. V shed 4 bases and J shed 5 bases, with 5 bases lying between them. The full variable domain, completed using reference TRBV7-2 and TRBJ1-1, is GAGVSQSPSNKVTEKGKDVELRCDPISGHTALYWYRQSLGQGLEFLIYFQGNSAPDKSGLPSDRFSAERTGGSVSTLTIQRTQQEDSAVYLCASSSRTEAFFGQGTRLTVV.

This clonotype came up once. The chain recombines TRBV20-1 with TRBJ2-7; D gene uncertain. The CDR3 extends over 12 amino acids. From germline, CDR1 is DFQATT and CDR2 SNEGSKA (reference sequence). Trimming cost V 2 bases and J 6 bases, with 11 bases left between them. The CDR3 sequence: CSARRAACEQYF. The DNA of the CDR3 is TGCAGTGCTAGACGGGCGGCCTGCGAGCAGTACTTC.

The chain uses TRBV9 and TRBJ1-1; weak D call: TRBD1 (5 bases). Between the trimmed V and J ends, which lost 4 bases and 7 bases, there was a span of 17 bases. Germline V gene lookup returns CDR1 SGDLS and CDR2 YYNGEE. The CDR3 consists of 14 residues. The CDR3 bases are TGTGCCAGCAGCCGACGGGGCAACACGAGTGAAGCTTTCTTT. As protein: CASSRRGNTSEAFF.

This clonotype was detected ten times or more. This chain links TRBV20-1 with TRBJ1-5; 10 bases agree with TRBD1. The V segment lost 3 bases and the J segment 4 bases; nucleotides outside the gene matches: 18. The CDR3 covers 19 residues. CDR1 is DFQATT and CDR2 is SNEGSKA in the germline V gene (reference sequence). In DNA form, the CDR3 reads TGCAGTGCTAGCGTCCAGGACAGGGGGTTACTCCGGCCTAATCAGCCCCAGCATTTT. Protein product: CSASVQDRGLLRPNQPQHF.